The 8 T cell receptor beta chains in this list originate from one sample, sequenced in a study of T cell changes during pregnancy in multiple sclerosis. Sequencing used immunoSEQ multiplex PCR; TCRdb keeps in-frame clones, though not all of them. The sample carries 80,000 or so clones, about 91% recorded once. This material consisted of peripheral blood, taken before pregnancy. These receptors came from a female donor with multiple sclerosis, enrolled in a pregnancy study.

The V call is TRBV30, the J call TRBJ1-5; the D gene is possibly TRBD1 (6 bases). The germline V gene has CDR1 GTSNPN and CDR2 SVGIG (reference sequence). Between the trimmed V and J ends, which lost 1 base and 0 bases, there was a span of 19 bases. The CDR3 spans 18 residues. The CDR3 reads CAWSGNAGARHSNQPQHF. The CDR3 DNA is TGTGCCTGGAGTGGAAATGCAGGGGCCCGCCATAGCAATCAGCCCCAGCATTTT.

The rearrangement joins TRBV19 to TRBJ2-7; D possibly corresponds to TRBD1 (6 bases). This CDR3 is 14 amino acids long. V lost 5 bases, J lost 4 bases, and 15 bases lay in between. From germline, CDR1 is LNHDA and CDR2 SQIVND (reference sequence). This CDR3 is CASSGPKGVYEQYF. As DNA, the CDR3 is TGTGCCAGTAGTGGGCCCAAGGGGGTTTACGAGCAGTACTTC.

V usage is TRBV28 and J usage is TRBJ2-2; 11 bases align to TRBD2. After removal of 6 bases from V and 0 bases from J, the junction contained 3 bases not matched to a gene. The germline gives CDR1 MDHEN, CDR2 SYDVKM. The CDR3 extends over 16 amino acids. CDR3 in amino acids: CASRTSGRSNTGELFF. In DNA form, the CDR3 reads TGTGCCAGCAGAACTAGCGGGAGATCGAACACCGGGGAGCTGTTTTTT.

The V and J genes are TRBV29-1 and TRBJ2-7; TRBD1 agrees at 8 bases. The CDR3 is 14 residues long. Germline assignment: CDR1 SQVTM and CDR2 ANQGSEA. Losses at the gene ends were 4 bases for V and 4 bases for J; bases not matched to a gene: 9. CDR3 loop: CSVVGLGTGYEQYF. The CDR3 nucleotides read TGCAGCGTTGTGGGCCTGGGGACAGGATACGAGCAGTACTTC.

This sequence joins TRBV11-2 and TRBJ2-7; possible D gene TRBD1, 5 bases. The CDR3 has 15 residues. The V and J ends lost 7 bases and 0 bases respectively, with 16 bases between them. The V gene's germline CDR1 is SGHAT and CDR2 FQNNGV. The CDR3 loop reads CASTNRQRSSYEQYF. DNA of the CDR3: TGTGCCAGCACCAACCGACAGCGAAGCTCCTACGAGCAGTACTTC.

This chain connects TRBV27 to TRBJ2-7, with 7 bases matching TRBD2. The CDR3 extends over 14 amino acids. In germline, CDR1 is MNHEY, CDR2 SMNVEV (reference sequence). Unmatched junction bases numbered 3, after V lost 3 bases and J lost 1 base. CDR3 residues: CASSFAGESYEQYF. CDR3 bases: TGTGCCAGCAGTTTTGCGGGAGAGTCCTACGAGCAGTACTTC.

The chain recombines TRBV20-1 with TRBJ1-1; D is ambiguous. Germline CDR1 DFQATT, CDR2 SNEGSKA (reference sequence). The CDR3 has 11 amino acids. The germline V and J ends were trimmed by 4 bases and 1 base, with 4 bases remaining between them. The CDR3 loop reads CSAIRNTEAFF. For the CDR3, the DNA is TGCAGTGCTATCAGGAACACTGAAGCTTTCTTT.

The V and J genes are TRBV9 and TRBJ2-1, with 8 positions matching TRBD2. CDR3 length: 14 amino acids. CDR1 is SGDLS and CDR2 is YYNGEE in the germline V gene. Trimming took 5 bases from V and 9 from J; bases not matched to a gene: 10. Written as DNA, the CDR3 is TGTGCCAGCAGTCCCCGGCTAGCGGGTAGTGAGCAGTTCTTC. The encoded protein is CASSPRLAGSEQFF.